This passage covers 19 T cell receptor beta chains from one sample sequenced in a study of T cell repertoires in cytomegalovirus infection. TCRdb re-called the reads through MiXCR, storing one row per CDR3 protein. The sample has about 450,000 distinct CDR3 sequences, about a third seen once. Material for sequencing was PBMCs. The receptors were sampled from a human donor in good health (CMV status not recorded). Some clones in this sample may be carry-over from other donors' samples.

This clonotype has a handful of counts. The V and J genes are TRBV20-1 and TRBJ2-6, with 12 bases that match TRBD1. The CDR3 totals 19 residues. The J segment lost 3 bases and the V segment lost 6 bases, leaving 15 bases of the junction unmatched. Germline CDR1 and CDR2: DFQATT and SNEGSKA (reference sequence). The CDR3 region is CSAAVNPRDRGRGANVLTF. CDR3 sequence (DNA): TGCAGTGCCGCCGTCAACCCTAGGGACAGGGGGCGTGGGGCCAACGTCCTGACTTTC.

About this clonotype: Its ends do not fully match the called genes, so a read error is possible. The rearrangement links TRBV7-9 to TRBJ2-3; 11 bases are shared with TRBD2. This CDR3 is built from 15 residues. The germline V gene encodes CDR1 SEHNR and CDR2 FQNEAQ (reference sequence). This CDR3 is CASNGGLAGTDTKYF. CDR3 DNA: TGTGCCAGCAACGGAGGACTAGCGGGCACAGATACGAAGTATTTT. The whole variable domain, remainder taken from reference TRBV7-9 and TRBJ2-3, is DTGVSQNPRHKITKRGQNVTFRCDPISEHNRLYWYRQTLGQGPEFLTYFQNEAQLEKSRLLSDRFSAERPKGSFSTLEIQRTEQGDSAMYLCASNGGLAGTDTKYFGPGTRLTVL.

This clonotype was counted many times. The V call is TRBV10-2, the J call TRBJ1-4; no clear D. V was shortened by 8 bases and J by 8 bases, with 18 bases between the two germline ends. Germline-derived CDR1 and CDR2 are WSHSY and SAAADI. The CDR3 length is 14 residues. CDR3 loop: CASRSTPREEKLFF. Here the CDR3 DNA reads TGCGCCAGCCGCTCTACGCCTAGGGAGGAAAAACTGTTTTTT.

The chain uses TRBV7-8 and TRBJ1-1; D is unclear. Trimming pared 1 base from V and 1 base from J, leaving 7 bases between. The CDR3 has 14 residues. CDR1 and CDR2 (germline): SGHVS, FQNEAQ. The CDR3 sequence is CASSLGSANTEAFF. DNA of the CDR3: TGTGCCAGCAGCTTAGGCTCGGCGAACACTGAAGCTTTCTTT.

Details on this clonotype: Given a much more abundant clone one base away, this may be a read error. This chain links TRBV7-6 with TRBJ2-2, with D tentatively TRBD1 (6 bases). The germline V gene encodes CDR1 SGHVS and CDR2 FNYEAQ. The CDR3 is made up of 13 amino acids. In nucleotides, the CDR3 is TGTGCCAGGGACAGTTCGAACACCTGGGAGCTGTTTTTT. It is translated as CARDSSNTWELFF.

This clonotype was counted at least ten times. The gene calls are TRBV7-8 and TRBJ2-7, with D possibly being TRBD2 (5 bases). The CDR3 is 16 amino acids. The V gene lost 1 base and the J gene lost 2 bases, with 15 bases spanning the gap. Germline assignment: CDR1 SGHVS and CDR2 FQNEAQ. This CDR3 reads CASSLEITGVPYEQYF. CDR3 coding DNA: TGTGCCAGCAGCTTAGAGATAACCGGGGTCCCCTACGAGCAGTACTTC.

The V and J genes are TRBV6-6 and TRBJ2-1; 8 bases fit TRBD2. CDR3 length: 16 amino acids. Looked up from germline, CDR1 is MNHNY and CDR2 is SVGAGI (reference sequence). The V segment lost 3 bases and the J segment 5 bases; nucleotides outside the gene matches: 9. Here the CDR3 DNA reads TGTGCCAGCAGTTATAGTTCGGGGGGGGCAAACAATGAGCAGTTCTTC. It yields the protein CASSYSSGGANNEQFF.

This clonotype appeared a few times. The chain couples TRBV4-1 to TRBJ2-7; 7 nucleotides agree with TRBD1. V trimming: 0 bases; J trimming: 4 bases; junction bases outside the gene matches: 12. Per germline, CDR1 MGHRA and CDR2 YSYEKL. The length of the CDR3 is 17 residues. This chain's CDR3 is CASSQDIPTGLGYEQYF. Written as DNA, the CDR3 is TGCGCCAGCAGCCAAGATATCCCGACAGGGCTAGGATACGAGCAGTACTTC.

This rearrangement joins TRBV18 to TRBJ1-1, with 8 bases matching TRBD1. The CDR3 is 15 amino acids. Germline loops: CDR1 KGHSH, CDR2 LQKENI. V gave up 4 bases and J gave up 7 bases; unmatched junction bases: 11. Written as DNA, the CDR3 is TGTGCCAGCTCACGGACAGGGTCGAATGGAGGTGAAGCTTTCTTT. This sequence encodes CASSRTGSNGGEAFF.

CDR3 coding DNA: TGTGCCAGCACCAACTTTGGGGGGGCCACAGATACGCAGTATTTT. This sequence encodes CASTNFGGATDTQYF. V and J are TRBV7-8 and TRBJ2-3; possibly TRBD2 for D (7 bases). V gave up 7 bases and J gave up 2 bases, with 16 bases separating them. CDR1 is SGHVS, CDR2 FQNEAQ, per germline. The length of the CDR3 is 15 residues.

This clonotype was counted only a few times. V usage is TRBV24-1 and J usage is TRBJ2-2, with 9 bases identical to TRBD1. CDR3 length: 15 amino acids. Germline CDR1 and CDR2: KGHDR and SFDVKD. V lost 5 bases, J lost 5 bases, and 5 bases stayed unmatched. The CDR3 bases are TGTGCCACCAGTGGTCGGGACAGGGAGACCGGGGAGCTGTTTTTT. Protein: CATSGRDRETGELFF.

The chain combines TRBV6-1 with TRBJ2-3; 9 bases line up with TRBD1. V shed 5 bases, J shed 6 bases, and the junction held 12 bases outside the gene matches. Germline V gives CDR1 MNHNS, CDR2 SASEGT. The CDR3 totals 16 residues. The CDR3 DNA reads TGTGCCAGCAGTCAACCAACCGGGACAGGGTGGGATACGCAGTATTTT. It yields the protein CASSQPTGTGWDTQYF.

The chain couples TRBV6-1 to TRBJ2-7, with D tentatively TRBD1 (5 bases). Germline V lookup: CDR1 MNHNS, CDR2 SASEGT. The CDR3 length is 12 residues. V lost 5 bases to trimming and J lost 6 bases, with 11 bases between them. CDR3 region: CASSSRDLEQYF. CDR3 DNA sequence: TGTGCCAGCAGTTCCAGGGATCTCGAGCAGTACTTC.

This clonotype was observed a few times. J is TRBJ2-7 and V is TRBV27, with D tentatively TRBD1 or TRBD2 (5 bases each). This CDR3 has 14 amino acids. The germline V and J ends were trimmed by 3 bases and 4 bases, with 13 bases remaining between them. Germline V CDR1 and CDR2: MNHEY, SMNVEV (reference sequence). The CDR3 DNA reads TGTGCCAGCAGTTTCCGGGACGGAAATTACGAGCAGTACTTC. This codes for CASSFRDGNYEQYF.

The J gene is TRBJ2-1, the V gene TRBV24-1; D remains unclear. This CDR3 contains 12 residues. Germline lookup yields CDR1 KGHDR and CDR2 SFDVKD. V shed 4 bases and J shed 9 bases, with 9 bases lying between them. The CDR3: CATSDPSGEQFF. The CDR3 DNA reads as TGTGCCACCAGTGACCCCTCCGGTGAGCAGTTCTTC.

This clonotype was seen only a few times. CDR3 residues: CASSLETSPSSPLHF. The CDR3 nucleotides read TGCGCCAGCAGCTTGGAGACAAGTCCATCTTCACCCCTCCACTTT. The chain carries TRBV5-1 and TRBJ1-6; no definite D call. Per germline, CDR1 SGHRS and CDR2 YFSETQ. V lost 0 bases to trimming and J lost 9 bases, with 13 bases between them. The CDR3 has 15 amino acids.

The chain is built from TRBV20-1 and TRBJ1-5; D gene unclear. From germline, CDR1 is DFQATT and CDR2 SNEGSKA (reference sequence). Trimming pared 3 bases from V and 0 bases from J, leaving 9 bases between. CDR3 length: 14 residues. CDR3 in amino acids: CSASYQDSNQPQHF. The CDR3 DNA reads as TGCAGTGCTAGTTACCAGGATAGCAATCAGCCCCAGCATTTT.

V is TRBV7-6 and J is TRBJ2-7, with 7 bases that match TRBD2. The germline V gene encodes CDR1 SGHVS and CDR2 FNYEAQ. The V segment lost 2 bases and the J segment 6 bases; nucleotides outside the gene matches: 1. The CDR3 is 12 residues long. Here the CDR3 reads CASSLTSVEQYF. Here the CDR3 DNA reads TGTGCCAGCAGCTTAACTAGCGTCGAGCAGTACTTC.

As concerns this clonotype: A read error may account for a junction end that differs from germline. Written as DNA, the CDR3 is TGCGCCAGCAGGCCCGTAGCGGGTCGCACAGATACGAAGTATTTT. As protein: CASRPVAGRTDTKYF. The chain combines TRBV5-1 with TRBJ2-3, with 7 positions matching TRBD2. The CDR3 sequence is 15 residues long. In germline, CDR1 is SGHRS, CDR2 YFSETQ.